The 10 T cell receptor beta chains reported below all come from one sample, sequenced in a study of T cells in women clearing cervical HPV infection. Produced via immunoSEQ multiplex PCR; TCRdb's table is partial and in-frame only. Here the sample table reports over 45,000 clones. The specimen was blood buffy coat. Source of these receptors: a woman aged 18 to 69 with a cervical HPV16 infection that either progressed to CIN3+ or cleared (not recorded which).

Details on this clone: The read finishes 3 residues shy of the CDR3 end, and the germline J gene is used to complete it. The chain links TRBV5-1 to TRBJ1-5, with D possibly being TRBD1 (6 bases). V was pared by 4 bases and J by 4 bases, with 12 bases between. CDR1 SGHRS and CDR2 YFSETQ come from the germline V gene. CDR3 length: 14 residues. The CDR3 DNA, read in part, is TGCGCCAGCAGCCTGGACAGTGGGAATCAGCCC. Amino acids: CASSLDSGNQP. In full, the CDR3 reads CASSLDSGNQPQHF.

This chain's CDR3 is CSAPFTGTVGPNRNTIYF. The part of the CDR3 DNA that was read is TGCAGTGCGCCTTTTACCGGGACAGTCGGTCCCAACAGAAACACC. This chain uses TRBV20-1 with TRBJ1-3; 7 nucleotides agree with TRBD1. The read terminates 3 residues before the CDR3 end, so the remaining end is supplied by the germline J gene. The V segment lost 6 bases and the J segment 5 bases; nucleotides outside the gene matches: 22. CDR3 length equals 18 residues. CDR1 DFQATT and CDR2 SNEGSKA come from the germline V gene (reference sequence).

Details on this clone: The sequenced fragment ends 3 residues before the CDR3 boundary, so the rest is inferred from the germline J gene. The genes are TRBV2 and TRBJ2-7, with D maybe TRBD2 (6 bases). The CDR3 runs to 15 residues. V was trimmed by 1 base and J by 2 bases, leaving 12 bases between them. CDR1 SNHLY and CDR2 FYNNEI come from the germline V gene. CDR3 bases read: TGTGCCAGCAGTGAAGACCGGGGGAAAACCTACGAG. It is translated as CASSEDRGKTYE. The full CDR3 reads CASSEDRGKTYEQYF.

With respect to this clone: From the germline J gene comes the end of the CDR3, since the read stops 3 residues before it. This chain connects TRBV24-1 to TRBJ2-3; 7 bases line up with TRBD1. V gave up 3 bases and J gave up 7 bases; unmatched junction bases: 15. The CDR3 contains 17 residues. Germline values: CDR1 KGHDR, CDR2 SFDVKD. CDR3: CATSDLLPGQFNYTQYF. Partial CDR3 DNA: TGTGCCACCAGTGATCTCCTCCCGGGACAGTTCAATTATACG.

On this clone: A read error may produce the germline difference seen at one junction end. The same CDR3 is also encoded by other DNA sequences in this sample. CDR3 bases read: TGCAGCGTAGCAGGGCCCGGAAACACG. Translated, it gives CSVAGPGNT. The CDR3, in full, reads CSVAGPGNTIYF. V gene TRBV29-1 combines with J gene TRBJ1-3; D might be TRBD1 (5 bases). The DNA ends 3 residues before the CDR3 does, and the rest of the CDR3 is filled in from the germline J gene. Germline CDR1 reads SQVTM; CDR2 reads ANQGSEA. The CDR3 has 12 residues.

On this clone itself: The DNA ends 3 residues before the CDR3 does, and the rest of the CDR3 is filled in from the germline J gene. The chain combines TRBV5-6 with TRBJ1-1; D perhaps matches TRBD1 (5 bases). The CDR3 has 15 amino acids. V lost 4 bases and J lost 3, with 16 bases in between. Germline V lookup: CDR1 SGHDT, CDR2 YYEEEE. This chain's CDR3 is CASSRGGQGDTEAFF. The sequenced CDR3 bases are TGTGCCAGCAGCCGCGGTGGACAAGGGGACACTGAA.

Turning to this clone: The sequenced fragment ends 3 residues before the CDR3 boundary, so the rest is inferred from the germline J gene. The genes are TRBV6-7 and TRBJ2-7, with 9 bases lining up with TRBD1. TRBV6-7 is known as an ORF, though its function is uncertain. With V trimmed by 1 base and J by 4 bases, 5 bases remained unmatched. The CDR3 runs 15 residues. The CDR3 sequence is CASSYLTGGCYEQYF. CDR3 DNA (partial): TGTGCCAGCAGTTACTTAACAGGGGGCTGTTACGAG.

As concerns this clone: From the germline J gene comes the end of the CDR3, since the read stops 3 residues before it. The gene calls are TRBV5-1 and TRBJ1-6; 8 nucleotides match TRBD1. V trimming: 4 bases; J trimming: 9 bases; junction bases outside the gene matches: 9. This CDR3 is 15 amino acids long. The germline V gene has CDR1 SGHRS and CDR2 YFSETQ. The covered CDR3 bases are TGCGCCAGCAGCGACTTACAGGGGGTCGGTTCACCC. Translation gives CASSDLQGVGSP. The CDR3 as a whole reads CASSDLQGVGSPLHF.

In the case of this clone: The DNA ends 3 residues before the CDR3 does, and the rest of the CDR3 is filled in from the germline J gene. The chain uses TRBV5-4 and TRBJ2-3; a weak D match, TRBD1 (6 bases). This CDR3 has 13 residues. Germline lookup yields CDR1 SGHNT and CDR2 YYREEE (reference sequence). The CDR3 region is CASSFTGRETQYF. The sequenced part of the CDR3 DNA is TGTGCCAGCAGCTTCACAGGGAGAGAGACG.

Note on this clone: The read gets to within 3 residues of the CDR3 end, and the germline J gene fills in the rest. The chain employs TRBV5-1 and TRBJ2-5, with D perhaps TRBD2 (6 bases). This CDR3 has 12 residues. CDR1 is SGHRS, CDR2 YFSETQ, per germline. V lost 5 bases and J lost 1, with 6 bases in between. Here the CDR3 reads CASREGQETQYF. CDR3 DNA (partial): TGCGCCAGCAGGGAGGGCCAAGAGACC.